The sequence of this TCR beta chain was determined in a study of T-cell reconstitution after alpha-beta-depleted transplantation in children (dated by TCRdb to the mid-2010s). Concerning the study at large: The study quantitatively tracked T-cell immune reconstitution after TCRalphabeta/CD19-depleted allogeneic hematopoietic cell transplantation in children using TCR repertoire profiling.

This sample's treatment or condition label indicates: allogeneic hematopoietic cell transplantation with graft depleted of TCRalphabeta T cells and CD19 B cells. TCRalphabeta/CD19-depleted allogeneic hematopoietic cell grafts were given to the transplant recipients, all of whom were children. Library creation used PCR. Instrument used: Illumina HiSeq 2500. TCR libraries were prepared with molecular barcoding, using unique molecular identifiers to normalize TCRbeta repertoire quantification. TCRdb itself trimmed the public reads at Q25 with fastp, ran MiXCR and retained productive beta chains. Rows merge per CDR3 protein into single entries with the most common DNA and genes. Counted in this sample were some 600,000 distinct CDR3 sequences; about an eighth of them appeared once. The ten largest clones add up to 2% to 2.5% of the sample. Study-wide conclusions, independent of this receptor: The apparently early alphabetaT-cell count recovery about two months after transplant was reportedly dependent on only several hundred rapidly expanded clones derived from non-depleted graft cells. In some patients, high TCRbeta diversity at day 60 was attributed to recipient T cells and intrathymic progenitors that had survived conditioning. The frequencies of hyperexpanded clones fell over the following months, and after one year, T-cell counts and TCRbeta diversity were mostly attributed to newly produced T cells.

V sheds 3 bases and J sheds 1 base, leaving 7 bases between their ends. Spanning cysteine to phenylalanine, the CDR3 consists of 14 amino acids. The only DNA kept is the CDR3, 42 bases in frame from the first base. This clonotype was found many times. Its antigen specificity is not known. There are no base qualities to consult, and no much larger clone falls within one base. The material sequenced was PBMCs, mostly from graft donor cells, taken 360 days after TCRalphabeta/CD19-depleted stem cell transplant. This TCR was sampled from a male patient younger than 18 who had a stem cell transplant for acute myeloid leukemia, so the T cells may come from the graft donor. This chain is built from TRBV12-3 or TRBV12-4 and TRBJ1-5, with TRBD1 perhaps the D gene, on 5 matching bases. The DNA sequence is TGTGCCAGCAGTTTCTGGGGGAGCAATCAGCCCCAGCATTTT. Translated, this is CASSFWGSNQPQHF.